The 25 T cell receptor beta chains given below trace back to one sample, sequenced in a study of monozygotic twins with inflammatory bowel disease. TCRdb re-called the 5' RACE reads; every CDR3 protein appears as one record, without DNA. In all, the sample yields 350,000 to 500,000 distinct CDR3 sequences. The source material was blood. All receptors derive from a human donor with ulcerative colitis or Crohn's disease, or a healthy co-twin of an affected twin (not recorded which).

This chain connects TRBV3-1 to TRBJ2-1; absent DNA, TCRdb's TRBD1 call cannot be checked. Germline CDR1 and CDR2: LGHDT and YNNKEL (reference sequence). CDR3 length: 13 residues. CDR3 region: CASSLRGVNEQFF.

This chain's CDR3 is CASSLGFGVQPQHF. The chain has TRBV28 and TRBJ1-5. CDR3 length: 14 residues. Germline V gene sequence: CDR1 MDHEN, CDR2 SYDVKM.

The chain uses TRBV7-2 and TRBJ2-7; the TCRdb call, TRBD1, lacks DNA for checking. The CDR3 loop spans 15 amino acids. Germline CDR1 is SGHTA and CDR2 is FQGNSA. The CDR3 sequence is CASSWGHTSSYEQYF.

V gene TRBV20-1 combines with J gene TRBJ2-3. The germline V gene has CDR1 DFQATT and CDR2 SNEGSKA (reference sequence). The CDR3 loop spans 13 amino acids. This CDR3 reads CSARRLYPDTQYF.

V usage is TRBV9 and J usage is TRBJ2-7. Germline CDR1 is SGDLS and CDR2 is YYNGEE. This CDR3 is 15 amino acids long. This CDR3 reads CASSLSGSSSYEQYF.

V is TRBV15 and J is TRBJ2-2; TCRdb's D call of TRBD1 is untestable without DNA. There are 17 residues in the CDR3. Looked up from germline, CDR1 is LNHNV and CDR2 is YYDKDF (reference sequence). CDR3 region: CATSRDGTGALGGELFF.

CDR3 sequence reads: CASSEGTSRGNTQYF. The rearrangement joins TRBV6-4 to TRBJ2-3; TCRdb calls TRBD2, which cannot be checked without DNA. CDR3 length: 15 residues. The germline gives CDR1 MRHNA, CDR2 SNTAGT.

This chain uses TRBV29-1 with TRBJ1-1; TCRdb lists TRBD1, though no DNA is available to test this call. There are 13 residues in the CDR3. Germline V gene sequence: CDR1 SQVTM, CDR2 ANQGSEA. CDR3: CSVTGYSNTEAFF.

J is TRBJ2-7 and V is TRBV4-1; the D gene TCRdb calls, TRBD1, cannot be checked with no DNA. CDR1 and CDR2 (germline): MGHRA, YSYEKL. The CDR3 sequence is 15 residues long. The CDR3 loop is CASSQNRGREYEQYF.

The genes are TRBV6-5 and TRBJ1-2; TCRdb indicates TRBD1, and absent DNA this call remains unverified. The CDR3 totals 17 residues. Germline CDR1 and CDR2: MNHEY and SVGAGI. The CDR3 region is CASSYSGVRTGPYGYTF.

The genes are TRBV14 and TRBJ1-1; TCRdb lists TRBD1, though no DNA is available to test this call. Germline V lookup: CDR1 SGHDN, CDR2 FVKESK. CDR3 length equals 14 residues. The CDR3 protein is CASSTQRGGTEAFF.

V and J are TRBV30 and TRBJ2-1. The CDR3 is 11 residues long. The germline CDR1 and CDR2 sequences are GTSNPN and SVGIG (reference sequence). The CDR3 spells CAWTSSNEQFF.

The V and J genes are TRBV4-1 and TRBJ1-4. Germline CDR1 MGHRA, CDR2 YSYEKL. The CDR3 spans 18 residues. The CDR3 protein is CASSQASRTVATNEKLFF.

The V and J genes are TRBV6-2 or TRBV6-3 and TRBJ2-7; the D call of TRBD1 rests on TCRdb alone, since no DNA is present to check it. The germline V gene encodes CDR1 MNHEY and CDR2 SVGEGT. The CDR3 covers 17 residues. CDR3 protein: CASSPPGGGSSAYEQYF.

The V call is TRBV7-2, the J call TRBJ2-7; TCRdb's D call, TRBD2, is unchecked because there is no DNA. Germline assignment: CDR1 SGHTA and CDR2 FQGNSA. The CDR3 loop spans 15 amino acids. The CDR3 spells CASSLTSTGTYEQYF.

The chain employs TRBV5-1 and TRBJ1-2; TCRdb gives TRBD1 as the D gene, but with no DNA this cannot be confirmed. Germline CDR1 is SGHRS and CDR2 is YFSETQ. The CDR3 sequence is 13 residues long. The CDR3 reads CASSFGQGTGYTF.

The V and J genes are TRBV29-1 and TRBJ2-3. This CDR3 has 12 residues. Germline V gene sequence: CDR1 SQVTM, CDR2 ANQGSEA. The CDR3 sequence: CSVESGTDTQYF.

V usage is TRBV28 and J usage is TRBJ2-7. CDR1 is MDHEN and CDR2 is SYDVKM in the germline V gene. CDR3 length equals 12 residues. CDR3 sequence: CASSLNRDEQYF.

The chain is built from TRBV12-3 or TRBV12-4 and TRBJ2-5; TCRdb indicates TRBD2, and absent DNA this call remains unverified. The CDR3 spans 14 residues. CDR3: CASSSLAGQETQYF.

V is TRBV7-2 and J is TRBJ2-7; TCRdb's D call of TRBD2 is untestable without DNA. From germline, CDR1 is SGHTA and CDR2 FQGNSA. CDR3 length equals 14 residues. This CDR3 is CASSSLAREGEQYF.

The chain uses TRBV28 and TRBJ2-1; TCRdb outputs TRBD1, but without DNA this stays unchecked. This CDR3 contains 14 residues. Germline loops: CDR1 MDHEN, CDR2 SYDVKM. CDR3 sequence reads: CAHGTGASYNEQFF.

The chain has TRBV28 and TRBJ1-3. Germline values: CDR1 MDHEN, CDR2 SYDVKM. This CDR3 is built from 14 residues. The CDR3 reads CASFRGASGNTIYF.

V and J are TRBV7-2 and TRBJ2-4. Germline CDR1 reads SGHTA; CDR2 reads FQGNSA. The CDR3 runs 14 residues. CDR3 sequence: CASSFSLADNIQYF.

The CDR3 sequence is CASSVGGRSTGELFF. The chain has TRBV9 and TRBJ2-2; TCRdb's D gene call, TRBD2, goes unchecked for lack of DNA. CDR1 is SGDLS, CDR2 YYNGEE, per germline. CDR3 length equals 15 residues.

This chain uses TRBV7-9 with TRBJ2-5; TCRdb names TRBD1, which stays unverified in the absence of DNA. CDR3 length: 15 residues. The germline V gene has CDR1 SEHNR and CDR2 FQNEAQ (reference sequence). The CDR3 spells CASSKAGAYQETQYF.